Included here is one T cell receptor (beta chain) sequence, with context. The ends lost 0 bases at V and 0 bases at J; junction bases unmatched: 5. Germline-derived CDR1 and CDR2 are SGHVS and FQNEAQ. This CDR3 comprises 16 residues. Profiling relied on immunoSEQ multiplex PCR, and the TCRdb table lists in-frame clones only, not all of them. The top ten hold about 5% of the sample, which has 80,000 to 100,000 clones, around 80% seen once. Time point here: after dendritic cell vaccination, including at tumor progression/relapse. The source of the sample is a study of glioma-infiltrating T cells after dendritic cell vaccination. Study context: Dendritic cell vaccine was injected intradermally three times, biweekly.

The genes are TRBV7-8 and TRBJ2-7, with TRBD2 identical over 7 bases. Source: blood, taken after dendritic cell vaccination. The clonotype originates from a human donor with glioblastoma. CDR3 bases: TGTGCCAGCAGCTTAGCGGTCGGGAGGAGCTCCTACGAGCAGTACTTC. Amino acids: CASSLAVGRSSYEQYF. The full variable domain, in which reference TRBV7-8 and TRBJ2-7 provide the parts outside the CDR3, is GAGVSQSPRYKVAKRGQDVALRCDPISGHVSLFWYQQALGQGPEFLTYFQNEAQLDKSGLPSDRFFAERPEGSVSTLKIQRTQQEDSAVYLCASSLAVGRSSYEQYFGPGTRLTVT.